The 3 T cell receptor beta chains listed next were all sequenced from one sample in a study of control samples from healthy donors and cancer patients. TCRdb keeps only in-frame clones here, not all; method: immunoSEQ multiplex PCR. The table has roughly 51,000 clones, approximately 89% seen once. The specimen sequenced was PBMCs. All receptors come from a man aged 35-49 years with colorectal cancer.

This sequence joins TRBV7-2 and TRBJ2-3, with D possibly TRBD2 on 6 matching bases. Germline loops: CDR1 SGHTA, CDR2 FQGNSA. The CDR3 spans 16 residues. V lost 5 bases and J lost 0, with 15 bases in between. In DNA, the CDR3 is TGTGCCAGCAGCCCAAACGGGAGAGCTAGCACAGATACGCAGTATTTT. Amino acid sequence: CASSPNGRASTDTQYF.

V gene TRBV28 combines with J gene TRBJ1-5; D gene ambiguous. This CDR3 contains 15 residues. The ends were cut back, 8 bases at V and 1 base at J, with 15 bases in the middle. CDR1 and CDR2 (germline): MDHEN, SYDVKM. This CDR3 is CASLSPDPSNQPQHF. Written as DNA, the CDR3 is TGTGCCAGCCTTTCGCCGGATCCAAGCAATCAGCCCCAGCATTTT. Full variable domain (rest looked up from reference TRBV28 and TRBJ1-5): DVKVTQSSRYLVKRTGEKVFLECVQDMDHENMFWYRQDPGLGLRLIYFSYDVKMKEKGDIPEGYSVSREKKERFSLILESASTNQTSMYLCASLSPDPSNQPQHFGDGTRLSIL.

The genes are TRBV24-1 and TRBJ2-2; a possible D gene is TRBD1 (6 bases). Between the trimmed V and J ends, which lost 1 base and 7 bases, there was a span of 21 bases. Germline V CDR1 and CDR2: KGHDR, SFDVKD. This CDR3 contains 18 residues. DNA of the CDR3: TGTGCCACCAGTGATTTATCCGGAGGACAGCCGTCTAGCGGGGAGCTGTTTTTT. Translating gives CATSDLSGGQPSSGELFF.